This TCR beta chain comes out of a study of beta chain features in type 1 diabetes. A few counts support this clone. Its antigen remains unknown. A heparinised blood draw that averaged around 100 mL was obtained once from each donor. General study results and limits: In all four CD4+ subsets, TCRB CDR3 length was significantly, moderately reduced in type 1 diabetes.

Isolated RNA was reverse transcribed in full, so expressed TCRB transcripts were sequenced. The assay was immunoSEQ multiplex PCR, and TCRdb's table has in-frame clones only and misses some. Of hundreds of thousands of clones in the sample, 14% are singletons; the top ten hold 0.017%. This CDR3 spans 15 amino acids. CDR1 is KGHSH and CDR2 is LQKENI in the germline V gene. The V segment lost 3 bases and the J segment 2 bases; nucleotides outside the gene matches: 6. Sequences were obtained from naive CD4+ T cells from blood. This sequence joins TRBV18 and TRBJ2-5; TRBD1 matches at 7 bases. The source is a man between 25 and 39 years old with type 1 diabetes. DNA for the CDR3: TGTGCCAGCTCACCTTTAGGGGGACAGCAAGAGACCCAGTACTTC. Amino acids: CASSPLGGQQETQYF.